The 21 T cell receptor beta chains listed next were all sequenced from one sample in a study of graft-versus-host responses after intestinal transplantation. Repertoires were generated with immunoSEQ multiplex PCR, while TCRdb's copy carries only in-frame clones and drops some. Of roughly 14,000 clones detected, more than 75% appear once; the ten largest clones hold about 6.8%. The sequences come from bone marrow, collected less than 130 days after intestinal transplantation. The receptor set was obtained from a human patient who received an intestinal transplant, so some T cells may come from the graft donor.

The J gene is TRBJ2-7, the V gene TRBV5-6; D call uncertain. The CDR3 loop spans 12 amino acids. V lost 9 bases to trimming and J lost 6 bases, with 16 bases between them. Germline V gene sequence: CDR1 SGHDT, CDR2 YYEEEE. CDR3 coding DNA: TGTGCCACCGCGCACGGGTCCGGCGAGCAGTACTTC. Translated: CATAHGSGEQYF.

This chain joins TRBV4-1 and TRBJ2-7; D gene uncertain. Germline values: CDR1 MGHRA, CDR2 YSYEKL. V dropped 4 bases and J dropped 0 bases, with 10 bases sitting between them. The CDR3 spans 14 residues. The CDR3, as DNA: TGCGCCAGCAGCCCCTCGTCAAGCTCCTACGAGCAGTACTTC. It is translated as CASSPSSSSYEQYF.

CDR3 residues: CASSGGAEAFF. CDR3 nucleotide sequence: TGTGCCAGCAGTGGTGGGGCTGAAGCTTTCTTT. The genes are TRBV6-5 and TRBJ1-1; D uncertain. The CDR3 covers 11 residues. The ends were cut back, 5 bases at V and 6 bases at J, with 7 bases in the middle. From germline, CDR1 is MNHEY and CDR2 SVGAGI.

The chain links TRBV18 to TRBJ1-2, with 8 bases aligning to TRBD1. V lost 6 bases and J lost 0; bases outside the gene matches: 9. The germline V gene encodes CDR1 KGHSH and CDR2 LQKENI. The CDR3 totals 16 residues. The CDR3 bases are TGTGCCAGCTCCTCATGGACACAGGGGGCTAACTATGGCTACACCTTC. This sequence encodes CASSSWTQGANYGYTF.

The rearrangement joins TRBV28 to TRBJ2-2, with no clear D. The CDR3 loop spans 15 amino acids. The V gene's germline CDR1 is MDHEN and CDR2 SYDVKM. Trimming removed 2 bases at V and 4 bases at J, with 11 bases between. The chain's CDR3 is CASSLSVRGTGELFF. CDR3 DNA sequence: TGTGCCAGCAGTTTAAGCGTCAGAGGCACCGGGGAGCTGTTTTTT.

This chain links TRBV7-9 with TRBJ2-7; perhaps TRBD2 as D (5 bases). The CDR3 covers 15 residues. Germline V gene data show CDR1 as SEHNR and CDR2 as FQNEAQ (reference sequence). V dropped 1 base and J dropped 0 bases, with 10 bases sitting between them. The CDR3 DNA is TGTGCCAGCAGCTTAGTGGCGGGCAGCTCCTACGAGCAGTACTTC. Its translation is CASSLVAGSSYEQYF. The whole variable domain, filled in from reference TRBV7-9 and TRBJ2-7, reads DTGVSQNPRHKITKRGQNVTFRCDPISEHNRLYWYRQTLGQGPEFLTYFQNEAQLEKSRLLSDRFSAERPKGSFSTLEIQRTEQGDSAMYLCASSLVAGSSYEQYFGPGTRLTVT.

This chain connects TRBV2 to TRBJ1-3; weak D call: TRBD1 (5 bases). The CDR3 has 15 residues. CDR1 and CDR2 (germline): SNHLY, FYNNEI. The germline V and J ends were trimmed by 6 bases and 0 bases, with 12 bases remaining between them. The CDR3 loop reads CASSTGGDSGNTIYF. CDR3 nucleotides: TGTGCCAGCAGCACCGGGGGGGACTCTGGAAACACCATATATTTT.

The chain links TRBV19 to TRBJ2-3; D may be TRBD2 (6 bases). The CDR3 consists of 15 residues. The germline gives CDR1 LNHDA, CDR2 SQIVND (reference sequence). Trimming pared 7 bases from V and 3 bases from J, leaving 17 bases between. DNA of the CDR3: TGTGCCAGTACGAGGGGTTCGGCGGGAACAGATACGCAGTATTTT. As protein: CASTRGSAGTDTQYF.

This clone was counted only a few times. The chain has TRBV28 and TRBJ2-1; perhaps TRBD1 as D (6 bases). CDR1 is MDHEN, CDR2 SYDVKM, per germline. The ends were cut back, 8 bases at V and 1 base at J, with 6 bases in the middle. The CDR3 is 12 residues long. The DNA for the CDR3 is TGTGCCAGCGGACAGTCCTACAATGAGCAGTTCTTC. Its protein product is CASGQSYNEQFF.

The genes are TRBV6-1 and TRBJ2-1; 10 bases map to TRBD2. The trim removed 2 bases at V and 3 bases at J, leaving 4 bases unmatched. The CDR3 length is 16 residues. Germline CDR1 is MNHNS and CDR2 is SASEGT. This CDR3 is CASSEFGLAVYNEQFF. The CDR3 DNA reads TGTGCCAGCAGTGAATTTGGACTAGCGGTCTACAATGAGCAGTTCTTC.

This clone appeared once. The V gene is TRBV6-5, the J gene TRBJ2-2; perhaps TRBD2 as D (5 bases). V dropped 3 bases and J dropped 8 bases, with 13 bases sitting between them. CDR3 length equals 14 residues. Germline lookup yields CDR1 MNHEY and CDR2 SVGAGI. Written as DNA, the CDR3 is TGTGCCAGCAGTTATATGGGAGCCCGAGGGGAGCTGTTTTTT. It specifies CASSYMGARGELFF.

V gene TRBV7-9 combines with J gene TRBJ1-5; TRBD1 is a possible D gene (5 bases). This CDR3 comprises 13 residues. V gave up 8 bases and J gave up 5 bases, with 13 bases separating them. The germline CDR1 and CDR2 sequences are SEHNR and FQNEAQ (reference sequence). This CDR3 is CASGYGGDQPQHF. CDR3 nucleotide sequence: TGTGCCAGCGGCTATGGAGGGGATCAGCCCCAGCATTTT. The whole variable domain, filled in from reference TRBV7-9 and TRBJ1-5, reads DTGVSQNPRHKITKRGQNVTFRCDPISEHNRLYWYRQTLGQGPEFLTYFQNEAQLEKSRLLSDRFSAERPKGSFSTLEIQRTEQGDSAMYLCASGYGGDQPQHFGDGTRLSIL.

The gene calls are TRBV28 and TRBJ1-4; the D is unclear. Trimming shortened V by 6 bases and J by 5 bases, and 4 bases separated the two germline ends. Germline CDR1 is MDHEN and CDR2 is SYDVKM. This CDR3 is 11 amino acids long. CDR3: CASSLNEKLFF. The CDR3 nucleotides read TGTGCCAGCAGCCTAAATGAAAAACTGTTTTTT.

The gene calls are TRBV4-1 and TRBJ1-3; D uncertain. Trimming removed 1 base from V and 0 bases from J, with 10 bases in between. The CDR3 is 16 residues long. Per germline, CDR1 MGHRA and CDR2 YSYEKL. CDR3 residues: CASSQGSQFSGNTIYF. The CDR3 region has the DNA TGCGCCAGCAGCCAAGGGTCACAGTTCTCTGGAAACACCATATATTTT.

V usage is TRBV15 and J usage is TRBJ2-1; D gene uncertain. V was clipped by 4 bases and J by 2 bases, with 6 bases between them. CDR1 and CDR2 (germline): LNHNV, YYDKDF (reference sequence). The CDR3 covers 13 residues. The CDR3 nucleotides read TGTGCCACCAGCACTCAGACCTACAATGAGCAGTTCTTC. Translation: CATSTQTYNEQFF.

The V and J genes are TRBV5-4 and TRBJ2-3, with TRBD2 matching over 10 bases. J lost 2 bases, V lost 0 bases, and 6 bases had no gene match. The germline V gene has CDR1 SGHNT and CDR2 YYREEE (reference sequence). The length of the CDR3 is 17 residues. CDR3 coding DNA: TGTGCCAGCAGCTTGGGTGGACTAGCGGACTTCACAGATACGCAGTATTTT. Translating gives CASSLGGLADFTDTQYF.

This rearrangement joins TRBV13 to TRBJ1-1, with unresolved D. Per the germline V gene, CDR1 is PRHDT and CDR2 is FYEKMQ (reference sequence). V lost 1 base to trimming and J lost 10 bases, with 25 bases between them. The CDR3 sequence is 17 residues long. The CDR3 region is CASSLEFLDASRGVAFF. For the CDR3, the DNA is TGTGCCAGCAGCTTAGAATTCTTAGATGCAAGCCGGGGAGTAGCTTTCTTT. The whole variable domain, remainder taken from reference TRBV13 and TRBJ1-1, is AAGVIQSPRHLIKEKRETATLKCYPIPRHDTVYWYQQGPGQDPQFLISFYEKMQSDKGSIPDRFSAQQFSDYHSELNMSSLELGDSALYFCASSLEFLDASRGVAFFGQGTRLTVV.

A few counts support this clone. This chain connects TRBV5-4 to TRBJ2-3; 8 bases fit TRBD1. Trimming removed 4 bases from V and 5 bases from J; junction bases left unmatched: 6. Germline lookup yields CDR1 SGHNT and CDR2 YYREEE (reference sequence). CDR3 size: 14 residues. The CDR3 is CASSADRVGDTQYF. The CDR3 DNA reads TGTGCCAGCAGCGCGGACAGGGTCGGAGATACGCAGTATTTT.

This sequence joins TRBV30 and TRBJ1-2; D remains ambiguous. This CDR3 has 14 amino acids. The V and J ends lost 1 base and 4 bases respectively, with 13 bases between them. Germline V gene lookup returns CDR1 GTSNPN and CDR2 SVGIG (reference sequence). CDR3 loop: CAWSDLGPSYGYTF. The CDR3 DNA follows: TGTGCCTGGAGTGACCTCGGCCCCTCCTATGGCTACACCTTC.

The V and J genes are TRBV18 and TRBJ2-1; no clear D. Trimming pared 8 bases from V and 4 bases from J, leaving 21 bases between. CDR3 size: 16 residues. Per the germline V gene, CDR1 is KGHSH and CDR2 is LQKENI. DNA of the CDR3: TGTGCCAGCCAGAACTCTAACGACGGATTATACAATGAGCAGTTCTTC. It codes for CASQNSNDGLYNEQFF.

V is TRBV9 and J is TRBJ1-2, with a weak D call TRBD1 (6 bases). Per germline, CDR1 SGDLS and CDR2 YYNGEE. Trimming cost V 6 bases and J 6 bases, with 15 bases left between them. The CDR3 contains 13 residues. DNA for the CDR3: TGTGCCAGCACCCCGACAGGCAATAATGGCTACACCTTC. This codes for CASTPTGNNGYTF.